This TCR beta chain was recorded in a study of siplizumab effects on memory and regulatory T cells. The CDR3 consists of 15 residues. Germline assignment: CDR1 SGHNT and CDR2 YYREEE (reference sequence). With 4 bases removed from V and 7 bases from J, the gap between germline ends came to 20 bases. This table comes from immunoSEQ multiplex PCR, and its TCRdb copy is limited to in-frame clones, with some not included. Altogether about 100,000 clones are present, around 94% being singletons, with the ten largest covering roughly 1.3%. This chain joins TRBV5-4 and TRBJ2-5; tentatively, D is TRBD2 (5 bases). The sample taken for sequencing was non-Treg CD4+ T cells sorted from blood. The receptor was isolated from a human donor in good health. The CDR3 reads CASSLGSSSIATQYF. In nucleotides, the CDR3 is TGTGCCAGCAGCCTCGGATCGTCTAGCATTGCGACCCAGTACTTC.